This T cell receptor beta chain originates from a study of radiotherapy plus CTLA-4 blockade in lung cancer. Focal radiation and CTLA-4 blockade (ipilimumab) were tested in chemo-refractory metastatic non-small-cell lung cancer patients. Some clones are missing from TCRdb's copy, which holds only in-frame ones; the method was immunoSEQ multiplex PCR. The table shows tens of thousands of clones, with 75% to 90% occurring only once. V trimming: 5 bases; J trimming: 2 bases; junction bases outside the gene matches: 3. Looked up from germline, CDR1 is KGHSH and CDR2 is LQKENI. The CDR3 consists of 14 residues.

This rearrangement joins TRBV18 to TRBJ1-3; the match to TRBD1 covers 7 bases. This sample comprised peripheral blood, obtained from a patient treated with radiotherapy plus ipilimumab. This sequence originates from a human donor with non-small cell lung cancer who had stable disease on radiotherapy plus ipilimumab. The CDR3 is CASSSTGAGNTIYF. The CDR3 DNA reads as TGTGCCAGCTCATCCACAGGGGCTGGAAACACCATATATTTT.